The 32 T cell receptor beta chains below all came from one sample that was sequenced in a study of a mutant IDH1 vaccine in newly diagnosed glioma. These receptors have no identified antigens. Noted time point: week 23, last vaccination. The content of each vaccine dose was 300 ug of mutant IDH1 20-mer peptide, and topical imiquimod accompanied it. Only in-frame clones appear in the TCRdb table, and some are missing; sequencing was by immunoSEQ multiplex PCR. In the table there are approximately 60,000 clones, around 83% of which are singletons. The sequencing here drew on PBMCs, taken from a glioma patient whose treatment included an IDH1 peptide vaccine. These receptors came from a young man with glioma.

V gene TRBV2 combines with J gene TRBJ2-1; no clear D gene. The CDR3 runs to 10 residues. V was trimmed by 7 bases and J by 2 bases, leaving 0 bases between them. Germline-derived CDR1 and CDR2 are SNHLY and FYNNEI. This CDR3 is CASTYNEQFF. CDR3 nucleotides: TGTGCCAGCACCTACAATGAGCAGTTCTTC.

The V and J genes are TRBV7-6 and TRBJ1-4, with D unresolved. This CDR3 spans 17 amino acids. Germline V gives CDR1 SGHVS, CDR2 FNYEAQ. V lost 4 bases to trimming and J lost 4 bases, with 19 bases between them. The CDR3 coding sequence is TGTGCCAGCAGCTCTCGTCCTCCGGAAACCAATAATGAAAAACTGTTTTTT. It yields the protein CASSSRPPETNNEKLFF.

This chain uses TRBV11-3 with TRBJ2-1; the D call may be TRBD1 or TRBD2 (5 bases each). CDR1 is SGHNT and CDR2 is YENEEA in the germline V gene. The length of the CDR3 is 15 residues. The V and J ends lost 4 bases and 4 bases respectively, with 14 bases between them. CDR3 sequence reads: CASSSQRGKYNEQFF. CDR3 nucleotide sequence: TGTGCCAGCAGCTCCCAGAGGGGTAAATACAATGAGCAGTTCTTC.

The rearrangement links TRBV28 to TRBJ2-1, with 9 bases identical to TRBD1. Germline-derived CDR1 and CDR2 are MDHEN and SYDVKM. V was clipped by 6 bases and J by 4 bases; unmatched bases: 13. The CDR3 is 17 residues long. In DNA form, the CDR3 reads TGTGCCAGCAGATCCGGGACAGGGCCTCGAAGGTACAATGAGCAGTTCTTC. Residues: CASRSGTGPRRYNEQFF.

The rearrangement links TRBV27 to TRBJ2-3; 9 positions agree with TRBD1. Losses at the gene ends were 5 bases for V and 7 bases for J; bases not matched to a gene: 10. Germline CDR1 is MNHEY and CDR2 is SMNVEV (reference sequence). This CDR3 spans 15 amino acids. The CDR3 is CASSKTGGLINTQYF. The DNA of the CDR3 is TGTGCCAGCAGTAAAACAGGGGGCCTTATAAATACGCAGTATTTT.

The gene calls are TRBV6-5 and TRBJ1-3; a weak D match, TRBD1 (6 bases). The V gene lost 6 bases and the J gene lost 0 bases, with 12 bases spanning the gap. There are 15 residues in the CDR3. Germline assignment: CDR1 MNHEY and CDR2 SVGAGI. CDR3 protein: CASRPTGSSGNTIYF. The CDR3 coding sequence is TGTGCCAGCAGACCAACAGGGAGCTCTGGAAACACCATATATTTT.

This clone has only one observation. The chain uses TRBV5-1 and TRBJ2-1; D gene ambiguous. CDR3 length: 13 amino acids. Germline lookup yields CDR1 SGHRS and CDR2 YFSETQ. V gave up 1 base and J gave up 9 bases, with 11 bases separating them. DNA for the CDR3: TGCGCCAGCAGCTTGTTTGGCTTAAGTGAGCAGTTCTTC. Protein product: CASSLFGLSEQFF.

The chain is built from TRBV14 and TRBJ1-2; D not resolved. With 0 bases removed from V and 3 bases from J, the gap between germline ends came to 5 bases. CDR1 and CDR2 (germline): SGHDN, FVKESK. The CDR3 contains 13 residues. CDR3 sequence (DNA): TGTGCCAGCAGCCAAGATTACTACTATGGCTACACCTTC. Amino acids: CASSQDYYYGYTF.

The V and J genes are TRBV7-6 and TRBJ1-4; a possible D gene is TRBD1 (6 bases). V dropped 4 bases and J dropped 8 bases, with 14 bases sitting between them. CDR1 and CDR2 (germline): SGHVS, FNYEAQ. The CDR3 spans 14 residues. CDR3 nucleotides: TGTGCCAGCAGCTCACGACGACAGGACGAAAAACTGTTTTTT. The encoded protein is CASSSRRQDEKLFF.

The V gene is TRBV30, the J gene TRBJ1-1; D is ambiguous. Trimming left V 5 bases short and J 1 base short, with 8 bases between. Germline V gene sequence: CDR1 GTSNPN, CDR2 SVGIG (reference sequence). The CDR3 length is 12 residues. CDR3 sequence (DNA): TGTGCCTGGGGGCCATGGAACACTGAAGCTTTCTTT. Its protein product is CAWGPWNTEAFF.

The chain links TRBV11-2 to TRBJ2-2; the D call may be TRBD1 or TRBD2 (5 bases each). V was shortened by 5 bases and J by 0 bases, with 13 bases between the two germline ends. The CDR3 totals 16 residues. Germline V gives CDR1 SGHAT, CDR2 FQNNGV. CDR3 sequence (DNA): TGTGCCAGCAGCCCTAGAAAGGGACCGAACACCGGGGAGCTGTTTTTT. Translating gives CASSPRKGPNTGELFF.

The CDR3 DNA reads as TGTGCCATCAGTGAGAGGACTGGTGTTGATACGCAGTATTTT. Amino acids: CAISERTGVDTQYF. The V gene is TRBV10-3, the J gene TRBJ2-3, with D maybe TRBD2 (5 bases). Per the germline V gene, CDR1 is ENHRY and CDR2 is SYGVKD. This CDR3 is built from 14 residues. V gave up 2 bases and J gave up 6 bases, with 12 bases separating them.

This clone was seen more than once but under ten times. The genes are TRBV7-9 and TRBJ2-7, with D maybe TRBD2 (7 bases). V was trimmed by 5 bases and J by 5 bases, leaving 16 bases between them. The germline gives CDR1 SEHNR, CDR2 FQNEAQ (reference sequence). The CDR3 is made up of 14 amino acids. The CDR3 sequence is CASSPRGGADEQYF. The CDR3 nucleotides are TGTGCCAGCAGCCCAAGGGGGGGGGCCGACGAGCAGTACTTC.

The V call is TRBV28, the J call TRBJ1-6; 7 nucleotides line up with TRBD1. The length of the CDR3 is 13 residues. V was clipped by 6 bases and J by 7 bases; unmatched bases: 3. Per germline, CDR1 MDHEN and CDR2 SYDVKM. The CDR3 nucleotides are TGTGCCAGCAGCCCACAGGGGAATTCACCCCTCCACTTT. It translates to CASSPQGNSPLHF.

The chain has TRBV5-4 and TRBJ2-2; D is possibly TRBD2 (5 bases). CDR3 length: 14 residues. CDR1 SGHNT and CDR2 YYREEE come from the germline V gene (reference sequence). V lost 0 bases and J lost 6, with 9 bases in between. In DNA form, the CDR3 reads TGTGCCAGCAGCTTGGCCCGGGGTTCCGGGGAGCTGTTTTTT. Protein: CASSLARGSGELFF.

This clone was detected a few times. The chain couples TRBV6-1 to TRBJ1-1, with a tentative D call TRBD1 (5 bases). Trimming took off 7 bases at V and 1 base at J, with 13 bases between the two ends. Looked up from germline, CDR1 is MNHNS and CDR2 is SASEGT. CDR3 length: 14 amino acids. The CDR3 nucleotides are TGTGCCAGCAAACCCAGGGCCCCGAACACTGAAGCTTTCTTT. Translation: CASKPRAPNTEAFF.

The chain is built from TRBV10-2 and TRBJ1-4; no definite D call. Germline loops: CDR1 WSHSY, CDR2 SAAADI. The CDR3 is made up of 12 amino acids. V shed 8 bases and J shed 0 bases, with 4 bases lying between them. CDR3 loop: CASGATNEKLFF. In DNA form, the CDR3 reads TGCGCCAGCGGGGCAACTAATGAAAAACTGTTTTTT.

The V and J genes are TRBV4-1 and TRBJ1-5; a weak D match, TRBD1 (6 bases). This CDR3 comprises 14 residues. Trimming took 6 bases from V and 7 from J, leaving 16 bases between them. CDR1 and CDR2 (germline): MGHRA, YSYEKL. The CDR3 sequence: CASRRVGGGQPQHF. The CDR3 DNA follows: TGCGCCAGCAGACGGGTTGGGGGCGGGCAGCCCCAGCATTTT.

This chain connects TRBV28 to TRBJ1-2; D unclear. V lost 6 bases and J 5 bases, leaving 13 bases between the germline ends. From germline, CDR1 is MDHEN and CDR2 SYDVKM. The CDR3 is 13 amino acids. The CDR3 region has the DNA TGTGCCAGCAGCCCTGATTCGGGTTATGGCTACACCTTC. Translated: CASSPDSGYGYTF.

V gene TRBV7-2 combines with J gene TRBJ1-2; D is perhaps TRBD1 (5 bases). V lost 5 bases and J 4 bases, leaving 14 bases between the germline ends. The CDR3 contains 14 residues. The germline V gene has CDR1 SGHTA and CDR2 FQGNSA. CDR3 residues: CASSPSGTPYGYTF. CDR3 DNA sequence: TGTGCCAGCAGCCCATCCGGGACTCCCTATGGCTACACCTTC.

V is TRBV19 and J is TRBJ1-1, with no clear D. CDR1 and CDR2 (germline): LNHDA, SQIVND (reference sequence). Trimming stripped 9 bases from V and 0 bases from J, with 14 bases between. This CDR3 is 14 amino acids long. For the CDR3, the DNA is TGTGCCAGCTCAGAGGGCTTGTTGAACACTGAAGCTTTCTTT. Residues: CASSEGLLNTEAFF.

The chain links TRBV11-2 to TRBJ2-7, with 11 nucleotides matching TRBD1. Trimming at V came to 5 bases and at J to 0 bases, leaving 3 bases not matched to a gene. This CDR3 has 15 residues. The V gene's germline CDR1 is SGHAT and CDR2 FQNNGV. DNA of the CDR3: TGTGCCAGCAGCATTGGACAGGGGGCCTCCTACGAGCAGTACTTC. Residues: CASSIGQGASYEQYF.

This clone was picked up one time. CDR3 nucleotides: TGCAGCGCCTCGGGGAACCCGTCGGAGACCCAGTACTTC. This gives the protein CSASGNPSETQYF. The rearrangement links TRBV29-1 to TRBJ2-5; D perhaps matches TRBD2 (5 bases). Germline V CDR1 and CDR2: SQVTM, ANQGSEA. The length of the CDR3 is 13 residues. Trimming left V 7 bases short and J 5 bases short, with 17 bases between.

The chain uses TRBV12-5 and TRBJ1-1; 7 bases agree with TRBD1. V gave up 6 bases and J gave up 4 bases; unmatched junction bases: 5. Germline loops: CDR1 LGHNT, CDR2 FRNRAP. The CDR3 consists of 13 residues. The CDR3 reads CASGTTGFTEAFF. The CDR3 DNA reads as TGTGCTAGTGGCACGACAGGGTTCACTGAAGCTTTCTTT.

The rearrangement joins TRBV18 to TRBJ1-4; 7 nucleotides line up with TRBD1. The CDR3 totals 15 residues. After removal of 2 bases from V and 6 bases from J, the junction contained 6 bases not matched to a gene. Germline CDR1 and CDR2: KGHSH and LQKENI. The CDR3 is CASSPSGTADEKLFF. The CDR3 nucleotides read TGTGCCAGCTCACCATCCGGGACAGCAGATGAAAAACTGTTTTTT.

The chain has TRBV5-4 and TRBJ2-5, with D perhaps matching TRBD1 (6 bases). The CDR3 extends over 14 amino acids. V lost 4 bases to trimming and J lost 2 bases, with 12 bases between them. CDR1 and CDR2 (germline): SGHNT, YYREEE (reference sequence). The CDR3 sequence is CASSKTGQQETQYF. The CDR3, as DNA: TGTGCCAGCAGCAAGACAGGCCAGCAAGAGACCCAGTACTTC.

V and J are TRBV5-1 and TRBJ1-2, with D perhaps TRBD1 (5 bases). Trimming cost V 3 bases and J 8 bases, with 23 bases left between them. The V gene's germline CDR1 is SGHRS and CDR2 YFSETQ. The CDR3 has 16 residues. CDR3 protein: CASSSAGGTGVRGYTF. The DNA for the CDR3 is TGCGCCAGCAGCTCGGCCGGAGGGACCGGAGTCCGGGGCTACACCTTC.

V gene TRBV5-4 combines with J gene TRBJ2-3; TRBD1 matches 8 bases. The CDR3 contains 16 residues. V lost 3 bases, J lost 2 bases, and 8 bases stayed unmatched. Germline V lookup: CDR1 SGHNT, CDR2 YYREEE (reference sequence). CDR3 DNA sequence: TGTGCCAGCAGCTCGCCGGGACAGGACTACACAGATACGCAGTATTTT. Amino acid sequence: CASSSPGQDYTDTQYF.

This clone was seen only once. This sequence joins TRBV5-1 and TRBJ2-7, with D perhaps matching TRBD1 (6 bases). The CDR3 extends over 13 amino acids. Germline assignment: CDR1 SGHRS and CDR2 YFSETQ. V gave up 3 bases and J gave up 1 base, with 8 bases separating them. This CDR3 reads CASSWGQSYEQYF. The DNA for the CDR3 is TGCGCCAGCAGCTGGGGACAATCCTACGAGCAGTACTTC. The whole variable domain, filled in from reference TRBV5-1 and TRBJ2-7, reads KAGVTQTPRYLIKTRGQQVTLSCSPISGHRSVSWYQQTPGQGLQFLFEYFSETQRNKGNFPGRFSGRQFSNSRSEMNVSTLELGDSALYLCASSWGQSYEQYFGPGTRLTVT.

The gene calls are TRBV7-9 and TRBJ1-1; no clear D. Germline V gives CDR1 SEHNR, CDR2 FQNEAQ (reference sequence). The V end was cut by 2 bases, the J end by 0 bases, with 1 base between. This CDR3 contains 12 residues. The CDR3 spells CASSLLNTEAFF. Here the CDR3 DNA reads TGTGCCAGCAGCTTACTGAACACTGAAGCTTTCTTT.

The chain carries TRBV19 and TRBJ1-2; TRBD1 agrees at 10 bases. The CDR3 spans 17 residues. The V segment lost 4 bases and the J segment 4 bases; nucleotides outside the gene matches: 12. In germline, CDR1 is LNHDA, CDR2 SQIVND (reference sequence). CDR3 sequence reads: CASSSRGTGDVGYGYTF. CDR3 bases: TGTGCCAGTAGTAGCCGGGGGACAGGGGATGTGGGCTATGGCTACACCTTC.

This chain connects TRBV29-1 to TRBJ1-1; D is unclear. Per the germline V gene, CDR1 is SQVTM and CDR2 is ANQGSEA. Trimming pared 3 bases from V and 1 base from J, leaving 12 bases between. The CDR3 is 14 amino acids. The CDR3 DNA reads as TGCAGCGTTGAGAGACTCCTAAAGAACACTGAAGCTTTCTTT. Amino acid sequence: CSVERLLKNTEAFF.